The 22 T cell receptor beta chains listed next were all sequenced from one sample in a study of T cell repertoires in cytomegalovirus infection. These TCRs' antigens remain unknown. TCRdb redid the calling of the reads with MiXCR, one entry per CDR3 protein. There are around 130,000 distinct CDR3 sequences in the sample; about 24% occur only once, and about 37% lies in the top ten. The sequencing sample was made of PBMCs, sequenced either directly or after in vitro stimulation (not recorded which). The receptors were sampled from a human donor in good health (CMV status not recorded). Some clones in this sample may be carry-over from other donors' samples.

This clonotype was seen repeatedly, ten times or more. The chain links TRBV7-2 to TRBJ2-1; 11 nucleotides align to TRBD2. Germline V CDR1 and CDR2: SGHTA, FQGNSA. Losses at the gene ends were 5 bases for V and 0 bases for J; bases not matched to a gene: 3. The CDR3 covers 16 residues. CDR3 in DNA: TGTGCCAGCAGCGCAACTAGCGGGAGCTCCTACAATGAGCAGTTCTTC. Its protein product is CASSATSGSSYNEQFF.

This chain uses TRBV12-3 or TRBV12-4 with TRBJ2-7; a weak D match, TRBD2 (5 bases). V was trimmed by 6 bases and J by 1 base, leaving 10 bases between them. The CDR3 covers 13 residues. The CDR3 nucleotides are TGTGCCAGCAGCCCCGCGGGTTCCTACGAGCAGTACTTC. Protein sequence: CASSPAGSYEQYF.

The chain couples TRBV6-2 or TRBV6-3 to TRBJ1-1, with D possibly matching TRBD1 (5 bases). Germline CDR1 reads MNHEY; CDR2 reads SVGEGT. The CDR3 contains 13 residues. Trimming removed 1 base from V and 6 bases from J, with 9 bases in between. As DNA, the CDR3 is TGTGCCAGCAGTTACTACCGGGGCGCTGAAGCTTTCTTT. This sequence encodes CASSYYRGAEAFF.

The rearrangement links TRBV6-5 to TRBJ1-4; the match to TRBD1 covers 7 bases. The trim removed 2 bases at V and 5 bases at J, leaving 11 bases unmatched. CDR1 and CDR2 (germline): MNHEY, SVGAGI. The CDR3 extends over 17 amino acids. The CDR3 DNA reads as TGTGCCAGCAGTTACCGGAAGGCAGGGGGTTGGAATGAAAAACTGTTTTTT. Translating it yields CASSYRKAGGWNEKLFF.

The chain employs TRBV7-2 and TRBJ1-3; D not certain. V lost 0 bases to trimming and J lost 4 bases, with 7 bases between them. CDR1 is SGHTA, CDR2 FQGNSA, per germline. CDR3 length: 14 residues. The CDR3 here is CASSLASFGNTIYF. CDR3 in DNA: TGTGCCAGCAGCTTAGCATCCTTCGGAAACACCATATATTTT.

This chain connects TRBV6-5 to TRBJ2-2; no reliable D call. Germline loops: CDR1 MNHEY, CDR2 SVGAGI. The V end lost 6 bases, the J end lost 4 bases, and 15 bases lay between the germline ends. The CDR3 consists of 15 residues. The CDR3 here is CASSDPRRGTGELFF. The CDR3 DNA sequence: TGTGCCAGCAGCGACCCAAGGCGCGGCACCGGGGAGCTGTTTTTT.

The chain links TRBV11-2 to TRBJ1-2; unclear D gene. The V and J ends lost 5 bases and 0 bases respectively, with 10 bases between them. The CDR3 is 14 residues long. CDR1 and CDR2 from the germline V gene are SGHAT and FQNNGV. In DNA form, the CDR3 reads TGTGCCAGCAGCCCCAGGCCGACTAACTATGGCTACACCTTC. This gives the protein CASSPRPTNYGYTF.

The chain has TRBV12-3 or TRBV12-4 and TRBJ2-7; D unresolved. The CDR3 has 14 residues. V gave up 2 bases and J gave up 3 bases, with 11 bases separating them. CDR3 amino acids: CASSLSLGFYEQYF. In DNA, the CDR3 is TGTGCCAGCAGTTTATCGCTTGGATTCTACGAGCAGTACTTC.

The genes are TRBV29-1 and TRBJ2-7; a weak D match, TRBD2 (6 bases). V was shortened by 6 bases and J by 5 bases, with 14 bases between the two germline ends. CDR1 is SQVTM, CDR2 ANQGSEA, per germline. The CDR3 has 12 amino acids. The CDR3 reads CSVLAGRHEQYV. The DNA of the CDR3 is TGCAGCGTGCTTGCGGGACGGCACGAGCAGTACGTC.

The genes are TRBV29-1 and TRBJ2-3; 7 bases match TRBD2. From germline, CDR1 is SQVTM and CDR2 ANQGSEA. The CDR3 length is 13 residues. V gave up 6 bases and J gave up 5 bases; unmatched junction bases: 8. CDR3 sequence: CSVGGGPRDTQYF. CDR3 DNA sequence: TGCAGCGTCGGGGGAGGGCCAAGAGATACGCAGTATTTT.

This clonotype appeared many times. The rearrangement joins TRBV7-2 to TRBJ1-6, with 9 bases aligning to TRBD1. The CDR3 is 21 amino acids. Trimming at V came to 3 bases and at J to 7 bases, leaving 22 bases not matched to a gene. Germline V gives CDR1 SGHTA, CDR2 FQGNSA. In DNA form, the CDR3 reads TGTGCCAGCAGCTTGGGGGACAGGGTTATTTCTCGGGTGGCGGCCAATTCACCCCTCCACTTT. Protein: CASSLGDRVISRVAANSPLHF. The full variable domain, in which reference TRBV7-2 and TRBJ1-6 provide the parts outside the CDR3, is GAGVSQSPSNKVTEKGKDVELRCDPISGHTALYWYRQSLGQGLEFLIYFQGNSAPDKSGLPSDRFSAERTGGSVSTLTIQRTQQEDSAVYLCASSLGDRVISRVAANSPLHFGNGTRLTVT.

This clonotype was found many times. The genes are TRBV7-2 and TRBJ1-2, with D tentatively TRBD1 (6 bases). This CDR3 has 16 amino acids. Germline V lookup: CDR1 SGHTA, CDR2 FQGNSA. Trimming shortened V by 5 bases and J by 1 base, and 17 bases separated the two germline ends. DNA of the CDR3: TGTGCCAGCAGCCCGTCGGGCAGGGGCCTTAACTATGGCTACACCTTC. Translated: CASSPSGRGLNYGYTF. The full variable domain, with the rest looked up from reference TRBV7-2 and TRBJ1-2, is GAGVSQSPSNKVTEKGKDVELRCDPISGHTALYWYRQSLGQGLEFLIYFQGNSAPDKSGLPSDRFSAERTGGSVSTLTIQRTQQEDSAVYLCASSPSGRGLNYGYTFGSGTRLTVV.

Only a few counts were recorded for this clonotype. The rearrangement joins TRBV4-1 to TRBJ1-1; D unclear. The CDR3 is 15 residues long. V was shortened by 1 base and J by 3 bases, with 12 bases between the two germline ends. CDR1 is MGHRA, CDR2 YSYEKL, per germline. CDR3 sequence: CASSQGLNLHTEAFF. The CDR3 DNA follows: TGCGCCAGCAGCCAAGGCTTGAACCTCCACACTGAAGCTTTCTTT.

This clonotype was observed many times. CDR3 loop: CASSLGGTGANYGYTF. The CDR3 nucleotides are TGTGCCAGCAGCTTAGGCGGTACAGGAGCTAACTATGGCTACACCTTC. The chain carries TRBV7-2 and TRBJ1-2, with a possible D match to TRBD1 (5 bases). Trimming took off 1 base at V and 0 bases at J, with 12 bases between the two ends. CDR3 length: 16 amino acids. Germline V gene sequence: CDR1 SGHTA, CDR2 FQGNSA.

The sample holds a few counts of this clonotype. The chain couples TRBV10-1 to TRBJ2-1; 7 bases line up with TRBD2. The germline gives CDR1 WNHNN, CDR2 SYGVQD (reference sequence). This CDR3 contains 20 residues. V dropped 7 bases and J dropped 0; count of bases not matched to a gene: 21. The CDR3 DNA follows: TGCGCCAGCACAGCCACCTGGCTAGCGGCCTCCCTCAGCTCCTACAATGAGCAGTTCTTC. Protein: CASTATWLAASLSSYNEQFF.

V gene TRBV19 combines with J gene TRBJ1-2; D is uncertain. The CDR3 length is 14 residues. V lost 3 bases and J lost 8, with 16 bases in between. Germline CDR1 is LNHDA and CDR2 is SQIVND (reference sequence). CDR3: CASSIESPSGGYTF. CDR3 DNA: TGTGCCAGTAGTATTGAGTCCCCGTCGGGAGGCTACACCTTC.

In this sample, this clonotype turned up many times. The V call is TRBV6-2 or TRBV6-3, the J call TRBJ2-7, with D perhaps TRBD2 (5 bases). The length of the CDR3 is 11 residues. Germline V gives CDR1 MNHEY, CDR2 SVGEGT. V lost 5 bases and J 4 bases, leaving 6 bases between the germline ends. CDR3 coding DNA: TGTGCCAGCAGTGAGGGATACGAGCAGTACGTC. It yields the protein CASSEGYEQYV.

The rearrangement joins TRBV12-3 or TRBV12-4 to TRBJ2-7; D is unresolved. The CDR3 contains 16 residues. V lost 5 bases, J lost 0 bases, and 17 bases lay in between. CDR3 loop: CASSPGRQDGSYEQYF. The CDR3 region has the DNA TGTGCCAGCAGTCCCGGAAGGCAGGATGGCTCCTACGAGCAGTACTTC.

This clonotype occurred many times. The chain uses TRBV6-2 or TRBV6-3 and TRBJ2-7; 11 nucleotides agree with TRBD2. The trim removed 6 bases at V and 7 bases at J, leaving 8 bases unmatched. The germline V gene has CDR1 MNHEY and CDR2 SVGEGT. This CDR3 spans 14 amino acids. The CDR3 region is CASRIAGGPGEQYV. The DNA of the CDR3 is TGTGCCAGCAGGATAGCGGGAGGGCCAGGGGAGCAGTACGTC.

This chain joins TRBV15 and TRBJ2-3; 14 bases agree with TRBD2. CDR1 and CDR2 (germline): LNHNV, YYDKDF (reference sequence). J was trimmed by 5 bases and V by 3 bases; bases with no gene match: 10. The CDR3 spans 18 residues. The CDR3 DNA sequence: TGTGCCACCAGCAGTCGCCCGGGACTAGCGGGAGCGGAAGATACGCAGTATTTT. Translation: CATSSRPGLAGAEDTQYF.

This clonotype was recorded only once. The CDR3 region has the DNA TGCAGCCTAGAGGTTGGAGATACGCAGTATTTT. Its translation is CSLEVGDTQYF. The chain combines TRBV29-1 with TRBJ2-3; the D is unclear. This CDR3 is 11 amino acids long. Trimming took 8 bases from V and 5 from J, leaving 11 bases between them. The germline gives CDR1 SQVTM, CDR2 ANQGSEA.

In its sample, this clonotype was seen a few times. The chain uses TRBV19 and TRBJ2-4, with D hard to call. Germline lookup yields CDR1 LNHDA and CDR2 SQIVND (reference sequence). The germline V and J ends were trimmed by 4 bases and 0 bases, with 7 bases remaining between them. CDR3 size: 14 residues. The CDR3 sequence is CASSTLLAKNIQYF. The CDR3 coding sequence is TGTGCCAGTAGTACCCTCTTAGCCAAAAACATTCAGTACTTC.